The 32 T cell receptor beta chains below were found in one sample sequenced in a study of shared clonotypes between healthy human individuals. Data came from immunoSEQ multiplex PCR; TCRdb stores just in-frame clones and leaves some out. The data contain around 1,900,000 clones, about 94% of them singletons. Naive CD8 cells lacked CD45RO, underwent positive selection for CCR7 and left out terminally differentiated effector memory CD45RA+ cells. Sequencing was carried out using naive CD8+ T cells from PBMCs. These receptors were taken from a man between 18 and 35 years old in good health. Some clones in this sample may be carry-over from other donors' samples.

The gene calls are TRBV28 and TRBJ2-1, with 11 bases fitting TRBD2. The CDR3 extends over 18 amino acids. J was trimmed by 0 bases and V by 7 bases; bases with no gene match: 11. The V gene's germline CDR1 is MDHEN and CDR2 SYDVKM. The DNA of the CDR3 is TGTGCCAGCACCCTGGGAGTAGCGGGAGGGAGCTCCTACAATGAGCAGTTCTTC. Amino acids: CASTLGVAGGSSYNEQFF.

This chain links TRBV18 with TRBJ1-6; D remains unclear. The length of the CDR3 is 18 residues. Between the trimmed V and J ends, which lost 4 bases and 3 bases, there was a span of 19 bases. Germline V gene lookup returns CDR1 KGHSH and CDR2 LQKENI. The CDR3 DNA reads TGTGCCAGCTCACAAACCTCGTCTCCCGGGAACTATAATTCACCCCTCCACTTT. Its protein is CASSQTSSPGNYNSPLHF.

The V and J genes are TRBV28 and TRBJ1-5; weak D call: TRBD1 (5 bases). The V end was cut by 5 bases, the J end by 5 bases, with 13 bases between. Germline lookup yields CDR1 MDHEN and CDR2 SYDVKM. This CDR3 comprises 14 residues. DNA for the CDR3: TGTGCCAGCAGTCCGACGGGGGGAGATCAGCCCCAGCATTTT. Protein sequence: CASSPTGGDQPQHF.

J is TRBJ2-1 and V is TRBV11-2; D is unclear. Trimming left V 1 base short and J 5 bases short, with 9 bases between. Germline CDR1 is SGHAT and CDR2 is FQNNGV. The CDR3 extends over 14 amino acids. CDR3 loop: CASSLAPPNNEQFF. CDR3 in DNA: TGTGCCAGCAGCTTAGCTCCCCCCAACAATGAGCAGTTCTTC.

This rearrangement joins TRBV9 to TRBJ2-3; 7 bases align to TRBD2. V shed 3 bases and J 0 bases; nucleotides not matched to a gene: 7. Germline V CDR1 and CDR2: SGDLS, YYNGEE. The CDR3 covers 16 residues. The CDR3 coding sequence is TGTGCCAGCAGCGGCGAGGGACTACCTAGCACAGATACGCAGTATTTT. As protein: CASSGEGLPSTDTQYF. Using reference TRBV9 and TRBJ2-3 for the parts outside the CDR3, the full variable domain is DSGVTQTPKHLITATGQRVTLRCSPRSGDLSVYWYQQSLDQGLQFLIQYYNGEERAKGNILERFSAQQFPDLHSELNLSSLELGDSALYFCASSGEGLPSTDTQYFGPGTRLTVL.

This chain connects TRBV5-1 to TRBJ2-3; 10 bases line up with TRBD2. From germline, CDR1 is SGHRS and CDR2 YFSETQ. The CDR3 is made up of 16 amino acids. Losses at the gene ends were 0 bases for V and 3 bases for J; bases not matched to a gene: 4. CDR3 sequence: CASSLEQREGTDTQYF. The CDR3 region has the DNA TGCGCCAGCAGCTTGGAGCAGCGGGAGGGAACAGATACGCAGTATTTT.

This clone showed up just once. The same CDR3 is also encoded by other DNA sequences in this sample. The chain is built from TRBV27 and TRBJ2-6; TRBD2 might be the D (5 bases). V lost 0 bases, J lost 2 bases, and 8 bases lay in between. This CDR3 is built from 16 residues. CDR1 and CDR2 from the germline V gene are MNHEY and SMNVEV (reference sequence). The CDR3: CASSLSPGAGANVLTF. The CDR3 DNA is TGTGCCAGCAGTTTATCGCCCGGGGCTGGGGCCAACGTCCTGACTTTC.

This clone came up once. This chain uses TRBV6-1 with TRBJ1-4; no firm D call. The CDR3 spans 13 residues. Germline V CDR1 and CDR2: MNHNS, SASEGT. The germline V and J ends were trimmed by 2 bases and 12 bases, with 13 bases remaining between them. CDR3 DNA: TGTGCCAGCAGTGAAAACATACCCGAGGAACTGTTTTTT. This codes for CASSENIPEELFF.

The chain recombines TRBV13 with TRBJ2-5; D is perhaps TRBD1 (6 bases). CDR1 is PRHDT, CDR2 FYEKMQ, per germline (reference sequence). The germline V and J ends were trimmed by 5 bases and 6 bases, with 10 bases remaining between them. The CDR3 has 12 residues. DNA for the CDR3: TGTGCCAGCAGCCACAGGGACAAGACCCAGTACTTC. Translated, it gives CASSHRDKTQYF.

This chain connects TRBV7-9 to TRBJ2-2, with 8 bases fitting TRBD1. Germline trimming cut 5 bases from V and 4 bases from J; bases unmatched to any gene: 6. Germline V gene sequence: CDR1 SEHNR, CDR2 FQNEAQ (reference sequence). The CDR3 runs 15 residues. CDR3 residues: CASSRTGFSTGELFF. CDR3 nucleotides: TGTGCCAGCAGCCGGACAGGGTTCAGCACCGGGGAGCTGTTTTTT.

This chain joins TRBV21-1 and TRBJ1-4. TRBV21-1 is recorded as a pseudogene. This CDR3 is built from 12 residues. In DNA form, the CDR3 reads TGTGCCAGCAGCAGTGTGGGAGAAAAACTGTTTTTT. Translating gives CASSSVGEKLFF.

On this clone itself: Additional DNA sequences in this sample encode the identical CDR3. J is TRBJ1-2 and V is TRBV29-1, with D uncertain. Germline V CDR1 and CDR2: SQVTM, ANQGSEA. The CDR3 extends over 11 amino acids. Trimming shortened V by 4 bases and J by 0 bases, and 3 bases separated the two germline ends. The CDR3: CSVVANYGYTF. The CDR3, as DNA: TGCAGCGTTGTAGCTAACTATGGCTACACCTTC.

This clone has more than one count but fewer than ten. V is TRBV2 and J is TRBJ1-1; D perhaps matches TRBD1 (6 bases). With 6 bases removed from V and 12 bases from J, the gap between germline ends came to 17 bases. The CDR3 has 12 amino acids. Per the germline V gene, CDR1 is SNHLY and CDR2 is FYNNEI. CDR3 protein: CASRTGRTATFF. CDR3 in DNA: TGTGCCAGCAGGACAGGTCGGACTGCAACTTTCTTT.

V gene TRBV5-1 combines with J gene TRBJ2-5; 10 nucleotides align to TRBD2. With 0 bases clipped from V and 2 bases from J, the junction kept 10 bases outside the gene matches. Germline V gene data show CDR1 as SGHRS and CDR2 as YFSETQ. This CDR3 spans 18 amino acids. CDR3 region: CASSLGLRLAGAQETQYF. The CDR3 DNA sequence: TGCGCCAGCAGCTTGGGCTTGAGGCTAGCGGGAGCGCAAGAGACCCAGTACTTC.

The chain uses TRBV2 and TRBJ2-3, with 7 bases lining up with TRBD2. V shed 7 bases, J shed 1 base, and the junction held 8 bases outside the gene matches. CDR1 is SNHLY and CDR2 is FYNNEI in the germline V gene. There are 15 residues in the CDR3. In DNA form, the CDR3 reads TGTGCCAGCATTTTCCTAGCGGTTCGCACAGATACGCAGTATTTT. This encodes CASIFLAVRTDTQYF.

This clone has a single count. The gene calls are TRBV5-5 and TRBJ2-7; D uncertain. Germline loops: CDR1 SGHKS, CDR2 YYEKEE (reference sequence). This CDR3 spans 15 amino acids. The V and J ends lost 3 bases and 2 bases respectively, with 15 bases between them. CDR3 loop: CASSSAAKAAYEQYF. CDR3 bases: TGTGCCAGCAGCTCCGCGGCCAAGGCAGCCTACGAGCAGTACTTC.

The chain is built from TRBV4-1 and TRBJ2-7; 7 nucleotides agree with TRBD1. Germline CDR1 MGHRA, CDR2 YSYEKL. With V trimmed by 4 bases and J by 3 bases, 18 bases remained unmatched. This CDR3 has 18 amino acids. The CDR3 region is CASSLQKHTGTVNYEQYF. CDR3 nucleotides: TGCGCCAGCAGCCTGCAAAAACATACCGGGACAGTTAACTACGAGCAGTACTTC.

The V call is TRBV7-8, the J call TRBJ1-5; TRBD1 agrees at 8 bases. CDR1 and CDR2 from the germline V gene are SGHVS and FQNEAQ. J was trimmed by 4 bases and V by 1 base; bases with no gene match: 3. The CDR3 is 15 amino acids. The CDR3 coding sequence is TGTGCCAGCAGCTTAGAACAGGGGGGTAATCAGCCCCAGCATTTT. This encodes CASSLEQGGNQPQHF.

The chain couples TRBV9 to TRBJ2-2; D gene unclear. The V and J ends lost 1 base and 6 bases respectively, with 10 bases between them. CDR1 and CDR2 (germline): SGDLS, YYNGEE. The CDR3 extends over 14 amino acids. The CDR3 here is CASSVFGPPGELFF. CDR3 DNA: TGTGCCAGCAGCGTATTTGGCCCCCCCGGGGAGCTGTTTTTT.

This clone was counted between two and nine times. The junction differs from germline at one of its ends, possibly a read error. Other DNA sequences of this sample code for an identical CDR3. V and J are TRBV19 and TRBJ1-1; D is uncertain. Germline CDR1 and CDR2: LNHDA and SQIVND (reference sequence). CDR3 length equals 13 residues. The CDR3, as DNA: TGTGCCAGCAGTAGCAGTATGAACACTGAAGCTTTCTTT. Protein: CASSSSMNTEAFF.

V is TRBV10-3 and J is TRBJ1-6; 9 positions match TRBD1. The CDR3 runs 13 residues. V lost 10 bases to trimming and J lost 7 bases; unmatched junction nucleotides: 5. In germline, CDR1 is ENHRY, CDR2 SYGVKD. CDR3 nucleotide sequence: TGTGCCACAGCAGGACAGGGGAATTCACCCCTCCACTTT. Protein: CATAGQGNSPLHF.

This clone has just one count. Distinct nucleotide sequences in the sample also encode this CDR3. V gene TRBV9 combines with J gene TRBJ2-3; D is possibly TRBD2 (5 bases). With 2 bases removed from V and 3 bases from J, the gap between germline ends came to 7 bases. Germline loops: CDR1 SGDLS, CDR2 YYNGEE. This CDR3 is 13 amino acids long. CDR3 nucleotide sequence: TGTGCCAGCAGCGTTTGGACTACAGATACGCAGTATTTT. This gives the protein CASSVWTTDTQYF.

V gene TRBV27 combines with J gene TRBJ2-1, with 9 bases aligning to TRBD2. The CDR3 loop spans 15 amino acids. The V and J ends lost 5 bases and 2 bases, in that order; junction bases with no gene match: 4. Germline V gene data show CDR1 as MNHEY and CDR2 as SMNVEV (reference sequence). The CDR3 nucleotides are TGTGCCAGCAGTGCGGGAGGGCCCGCCTACAATGAGCAGTTCTTC. Translated, it gives CASSAGGPAYNEQFF.

V gene TRBV5-6 combines with J gene TRBJ2-1; D not resolved. Between the trimmed V and J ends, which lost 0 bases and 0 bases, there was a span of 10 bases. Germline V CDR1 and CDR2: SGHDT, YYEEEE. This CDR3 has 16 residues. The CDR3 loop reads CASSLVPGSSYNEQFF. CDR3 coding DNA: TGTGCCAGCAGCTTGGTACCAGGTAGCTCCTACAATGAGCAGTTCTTC.

The CDR3 coding sequence is TGTGCCAGCAGTCCCTGGCGCCTAGCGACTATCACAGATACGCAGTATTTT. It is translated as CASSPWRLATITDTQYF. The rearrangement joins TRBV7-8 to TRBJ2-3, with D possibly TRBD2 on 6 matching bases. Between the trimmed V and J ends, which lost 6 bases and 2 bases, there was a span of 21 bases. Germline V gives CDR1 SGHVS, CDR2 FQNEAQ. The CDR3 has 17 amino acids.

This clone was seen a single time. The rearrangement joins TRBV12-5 to TRBJ1-1; 7 bases fit TRBD1. The CDR3 contains 14 residues. Unmatched junction bases numbered 6, after V lost 6 bases and J lost 2 bases. The germline gives CDR1 LGHNT, CDR2 FRNRAP. The CDR3: CASGPGQANTEAFF. In nucleotides, the CDR3 is TGTGCTAGTGGCCCCGGACAGGCAAACACTGAAGCTTTCTTT.

The chain is built from TRBV7-8 and TRBJ1-1; 8 bases are a match to TRBD1. The CDR3 covers 14 residues. V trimming: 6 bases; J trimming: 1 base; junction bases outside the gene matches: 4. CDR1 is SGHVS, CDR2 FQNEAQ, per germline. The CDR3 DNA is TGTGCCAGCAGGGGGGACAGGCGGAACACTGAAGCTTTCTTT. Amino acid sequence: CASRGDRRNTEAFF. Together with reference TRBV7-8 and TRBJ1-1, the CDR3 gives the full variable domain: GAGVSQSPRYKVAKRGQDVALRCDPISGHVSLFWYQQALGQGPEFLTYFQNEAQLDKSGLPSDRFFAERPEGSVSTLKIQRTQQEDSAVYLCASRGDRRNTEAFFGQGTRLTVV.

This clone was seen once. The chain links TRBV11-3 to TRBJ2-1, with a weak D call TRBD2 (6 bases). CDR3 length equals 15 residues. CDR1 is SGHNT and CDR2 is YENEEA in the germline V gene. V was pared by 4 bases and J by 0 bases, with 10 bases between. The CDR3 is CASSWGRSSYNEQFF. The CDR3 DNA reads as TGTGCCAGCAGCTGGGGGAGGAGCTCCTACAATGAGCAGTTCTTC.

The J gene is TRBJ2-1, the V gene TRBV27, with D possibly matching TRBD2 (5 bases). From germline, CDR1 is MNHEY and CDR2 SMNVEV (reference sequence). The V gene lost 5 bases and the J gene lost 4 bases, with 12 bases spanning the gap. The CDR3 covers 14 residues. The CDR3 sequence: CASSHAGFYNEQFF. CDR3 nucleotide sequence: TGTGCCAGCAGTCACGCGGGCTTTTACAATGAGCAGTTCTTC.

This sequence joins TRBV27 and TRBJ2-7, with TRBD2 as a possible D gene (6 bases). Trimming cost V 5 bases and J 5 bases, with 22 bases left between them. Germline V gene data show CDR1 as MNHEY and CDR2 as SMNVEV (reference sequence). This CDR3 has 16 residues. CDR3 loop: CASSPHTSLYLHEQYF. The CDR3 coding sequence is TGTGCCAGCAGTCCGCACACTAGCTTGTACTTGCACGAGCAGTACTTC.

The chain carries TRBV6-5 and TRBJ2-2, with 7 bases aligning to TRBD1. This CDR3 is 15 amino acids long. Germline CDR1 MNHEY, CDR2 SVGAGI. Trimming removed 6 bases from V and 5 bases from J; junction bases left unmatched: 9. Here the CDR3 DNA reads TGTGCCAGCAGCTTTGGACAGGTCTGGACCGGGGAGCTGTTTTTT. This sequence encodes CASSFGQVWTGELFF.

This clone occurred once. J is TRBJ1-2 and V is TRBV27; the match to TRBD1 covers 7 bases. The CDR3 is 14 residues long. Trimming cost V 4 bases and J 2 bases; bases outside gene matches: 4. Germline values: CDR1 MNHEY, CDR2 SMNVEV (reference sequence). The CDR3 DNA is TGTGCCAGCAGTTACTCAGGGGGGAACTATGGCTACACCTTC. Protein sequence: CASSYSGGNYGYTF.